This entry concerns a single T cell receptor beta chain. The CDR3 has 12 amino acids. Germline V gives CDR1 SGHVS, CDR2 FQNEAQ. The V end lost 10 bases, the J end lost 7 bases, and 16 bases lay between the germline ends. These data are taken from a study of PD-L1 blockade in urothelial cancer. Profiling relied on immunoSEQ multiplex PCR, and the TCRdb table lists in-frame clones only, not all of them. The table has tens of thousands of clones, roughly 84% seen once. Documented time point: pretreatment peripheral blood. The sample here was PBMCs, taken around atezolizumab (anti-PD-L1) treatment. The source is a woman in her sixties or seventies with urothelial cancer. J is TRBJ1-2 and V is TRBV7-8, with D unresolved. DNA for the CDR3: TGTGCCACCCACAAACGGGTTTCTGGCTACACCTTC. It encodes CATHKRVSGYTF.